The clone carrying this T cell receptor beta chain was observed a single time. Its cognate antigen is unknown. V was clipped by 0 bases and J by 5 bases, with 7 bases between them. Per the germline V gene, CDR1 is MNHEY and CDR2 is SVGAGI. This CDR3 region has 13 residues. Here immunoSEQ multiplex PCR was the method, and the copy in TCRdb shows in-frame clones only, minus some. The sample holds some 240,000 clones, around 87% seen once. These data originate in a study of cytomegalovirus exposure and HLA in healthy donors. General study results and limits: Reports showed the classifier diagnosing cytomegalovirus status with high specificity and sensitivity.

The chain couples TRBV6-5 to TRBJ1-1, with a weak D call TRBD1 (5 bases). The TCR originated in a young woman in good health and CMV-seropositive. Sequenced: PBMCs. CDR3 DNA: TGTGCCAGCAGTTACTCTCGACAGACTGAAGCTTTCTTT. This sequence encodes CASSYSRQTEAFF.